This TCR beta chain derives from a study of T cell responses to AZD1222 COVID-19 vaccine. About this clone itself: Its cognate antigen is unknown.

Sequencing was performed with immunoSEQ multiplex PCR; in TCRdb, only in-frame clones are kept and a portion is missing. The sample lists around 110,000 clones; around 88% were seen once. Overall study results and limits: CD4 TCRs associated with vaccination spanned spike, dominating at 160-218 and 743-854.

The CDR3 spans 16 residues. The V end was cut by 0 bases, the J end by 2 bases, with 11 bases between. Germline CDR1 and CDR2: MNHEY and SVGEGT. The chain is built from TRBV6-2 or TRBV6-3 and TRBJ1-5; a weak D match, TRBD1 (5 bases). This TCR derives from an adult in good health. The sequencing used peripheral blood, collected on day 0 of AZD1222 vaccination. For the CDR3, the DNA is TGTGCCAGCAGTTACTCGCCAGGGAACGGCAATCAGCCCCAGCATTTT. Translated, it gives CASSYSPGNGNQPQHF.